This TCR beta chain was identified in a study of CD8 T cells in Susac syndrome. V shed 6 bases and J shed 3 bases, with 12 bases lying between them. The CDR3 runs to 14 residues. Per germline, CDR1 MRHNA and CDR2 SNTAGT. About 0.5 to 1 ug RNA was reverse transcribed with random hexamers. TCRdb itself ran the immunoSEQ multiplex PCR reads through MiXCR, one entry per CDR3 protein. The sample lists about 52,000 distinct CDR3 sequences, 93% occurring once. The rearrangement joins TRBV6-4 to TRBJ2-1; the D gene is possibly TRBD1 (6 bases). The sequence was obtained from a human donor with multiple sclerosis. Sequenced sample: CD8+ T cells from PBMCs. CDR3 in DNA: TGTGCCAGCAGCCCACAGGGTAGCTACAATGAGCAGTTCTTC. The encoded protein is CASSPQGSYNEQFF.